A selection of T cell receptor beta chains follows, all from one sample in a study of T cell responses to AZD1222 COVID-19 vaccine. Clones were read by immunoSEQ multiplex PCR, and TCRdb kept only the in-frame ones, dropping some. Of about 200,000 clones in the sample, 70% to 90% were seen once. The source was peripheral blood, collected on day 0 of AZD1222 vaccination. The receptors were gathered from an adult in good health. Both conserved end residues are part of each CDR3. Each record gives: clone size, CDR3 length, D gene, V gene, J gene, CDR3 DNA, CDR3 protein. D genes are given only for firm matches. The size field is filled for only some rows; it gives once, few, many or a size class.

clone size: .
CDR3 length: 13
D gene: .
V gene: TRBV7-2
J gene: TRBJ2-3
CDR3 DNA: TGTGCCAGCAGCCCAGACTACCCAGATACGCAGTATTTT
CDR3 protein: CASSPDYPDTQYF

clone size: .
CDR3 length: 14
D gene: .
V gene: TRBV11-1
J gene: TRBJ2-2
CDR3 DNA: TGTGCCAGCAGCTTTCGAGGGGTAACCGGGGAGCTGTTTTTT
CDR3 protein: CASSFRGVTGELFF

clone size: .
CDR3 length: 15
D gene: TRBD2
V gene: TRBV9
J gene: TRBJ2-5
CDR3 DNA: TGTGCCAGCAATAGCGGGGGGGCCTGGCAAGAGACCCAGTACTTC
CDR3 protein: CASNSGGAWQETQYF

clone size: .
CDR3 length: 13
D gene: .
V gene: TRBV6-5
J gene: TRBJ1-4
CDR3 DNA: TGTGCCAGCGAGGGCCCGAGGGGAGAAAAACTGTTTTTT
CDR3 protein: CASEGPRGEKLFF

clone size: once
CDR3 length: 13
D gene: .
V gene: TRBV13
J gene: TRBJ2-3
CDR3 DNA: TGTGCCAGCAGCCTCCGCGCCACAGATACGCAGTATTTT
CDR3 protein: CASSLRATDTQYF

clone size: .
CDR3 length: 13
D gene: TRBD1
V gene: TRBV27
J gene: TRBJ2-1
CDR3 DNA: TGTGCCAGCAGGGGGACAGGGTACAATGAGCAGTTCTTC
CDR3 protein: CASRGTGYNEQFF

clone size: .
CDR3 length: 12
D gene: .
V gene: TRBV3-1/TRBV3-2
J gene: TRBJ2-1
CDR3 DNA: TGTGCCAGCAGCCAATCCGGGGATGAGCAGTTCTTC
CDR3 protein: CASSQSGDEQFF

clone size: .
CDR3 length: 16
D gene: TRBD1
V gene: TRBV5-1
J gene: TRBJ1-1
CDR3 DNA: TGCGCCAGCAGCTTGGACCAGGGGGAATGGAACACTGAAGCTTTCTTT
CDR3 protein: CASSLDQGEWNTEAFF

clone size: .
CDR3 length: 13
D gene: .
V gene: TRBV2
J gene: TRBJ2-7
CDR3 DNA: TGTGCCAGCAGGGAAGACAGTACCTACGAGCAGTACTTC
CDR3 protein: CASREDSTYEQYF

clone size: .
CDR3 length: 11
D gene: .
V gene: TRBV30
J gene: TRBJ2-7
CDR3 DNA: TGTGCCTGGAAGGACGGCTACGAGCAGTACTTC
CDR3 protein: CAWKDGYEQYF

clone size: .
CDR3 length: 13
D gene: .
V gene: TRBV2
J gene: TRBJ2-7
CDR3 DNA: TGTGCCAGCAGTGAACCGGACAGCTACGAGCAGTACTTC
CDR3 protein: CASSEPDSYEQYF

clone size: once
CDR3 length: 15
D gene: .
V gene: TRBV18
J gene: TRBJ1-1
CDR3 DNA: TGTGCCAGCTCACCACCCGACAGGCCAAACACTGAAGCTTTCTTT
CDR3 protein: CASSPPDRPNTEAFF

clone size: .
CDR3 length: 15
D gene: TRBD1
V gene: TRBV5-6
J gene: TRBJ1-6
CDR3 DNA: TGTGCCAGCAGCCTACAGGGGGTTGACGATTCACCCCTCCACTTT
CDR3 protein: CASSLQGVDDSPLHF

clone size: once
CDR3 length: 14
D gene: .
V gene: TRBV30
J gene: TRBJ2-2
CDR3 DNA: TGTGCCTGGAGCAAGACAAGGAACACCGGGGAGCTGTTTTTT
CDR3 protein: CAWSKTRNTGELFF

clone size: once
CDR3 length: 15
D gene: TRBD2
V gene: TRBV7-9
J gene: TRBJ2-7
CDR3 DNA: TGTGCCAGCAGCTTATCTAGCGGGCCTTCCTACGAGCAGTACTTC
CDR3 protein: CASSLSSGPSYEQYF

clone size: .
CDR3 length: 13
D gene: .
V gene: TRBV2
J gene: TRBJ2-1
CDR3 DNA: TGTGCCAGCACTTTCACGGGTCTCGATGAGCAGTTCTTC
CDR3 protein: CASTFTGLDEQFF

clone size: .
CDR3 length: 14
D gene: TRBD1
V gene: TRBV28
J gene: TRBJ1-2
CDR3 DNA: TGTGCCAGCAGTCCGGGACAGGGGAACTATGGCTACACCTTC
CDR3 protein: CASSPGQGNYGYTF

clone size: .
CDR3 length: 13
D gene: .
V gene: TRBV5-6
J gene: TRBJ1-6
CDR3 DNA: TGTGCCAGCAGTAGGGACATTAATTCACCCCTCCACTTT
CDR3 protein: CASSRDINSPLHF

clone size: .
CDR3 length: 15
D gene: TRBD2
V gene: TRBV6-1
J gene: TRBJ2-3
CDR3 DNA: TGTGCCAGCAGGCCGGCGGGGGATAGCACAGATACGCAGTATTTT
CDR3 protein: CASRPAGDSTDTQYF

clone size: once
CDR3 length: 15
D gene: TRBD1
V gene: TRBV5-1
J gene: TRBJ1-5
CDR3 DNA: TGCGCCAGCAGGACAGGGCCAATCCCTAATCAGCCCCAGCATTTT
CDR3 protein: CASRTGPIPNQPQHF

clone size: .
CDR3 length: 19
D gene: .
V gene: TRBV4-1
J gene: TRBJ1-2
CDR3 DNA: TGCGCCAGCAGCCAAGATCGAAAAATAGCAGGGACGGGAAACTATGGCTACACCTTC
CDR3 protein: CASSQDRKIAGTGNYGYTF

clone size: .
CDR3 length: 13
D gene: TRBD2
V gene: TRBV3-1/TRBV3-2
J gene: TRBJ2-7
CDR3 DNA: TGTGCCAGCAGCCAGGGACTAGCCTACGAGCAGTACTTC
CDR3 protein: CASSQGLAYEQYF

clone size: .
CDR3 length: 13
D gene: .
V gene: TRBV13
J gene: TRBJ2-1
CDR3 DNA: TGTGCCAGCAGACCCCTTGGGGGCGCTGAGCAGTTCTTC
CDR3 protein: CASRPLGGAEQFF

clone size: once
CDR3 length: 16
D gene: .
V gene: TRBV19
J gene: TRBJ2-5
CDR3 DNA: TGTGCCAGTAGTATCTTGTTTCGGGGGGCCGAAGAGACCCAGTACTTC
CDR3 protein: CASSILFRGAEETQYF

clone size: .
CDR3 length: 14
D gene: TRBD2
V gene: TRBV5-1
J gene: TRBJ2-7
CDR3 DNA: TGCGCCAGCAGCTTTCCCGGGACTAACTACGAGCAGTACTTC
CDR3 protein: CASSFPGTNYEQYF

clone size: .
CDR3 length: 14
D gene: .
V gene: TRBV5-1
J gene: TRBJ1-2
CDR3 DNA: TGCGCCAGCAACCCCGACGGACCGTACTATGGCTACACCTTC
CDR3 protein: CASNPDGPYYGYTF

clone size: .
CDR3 length: 14
D gene: .
V gene: TRBV10-3
J gene: TRBJ2-7
CDR3 DNA: TGTGCCATCAGTGAGACAGGAGGAGCCTACGAGCAGTACTTC
CDR3 protein: CAISETGGAYEQYF

clone size: once
CDR3 length: 13
D gene: .
V gene: TRBV6-4
J gene: TRBJ1-2
CDR3 DNA: TGTGCCAGCAGTGAGTCTCGTAACTATGGCTACACCTTC
CDR3 protein: CASSESRNYGYTF

clone size: once
CDR3 length: 11
D gene: .
V gene: TRBV30
J gene: TRBJ2-7
CDR3 DNA: TGTGCCTGGAATAAGGCCTACGAGCAGTACTTC
CDR3 protein: CAWNKAYEQYF

clone size: once
CDR3 length: 16
D gene: .
V gene: TRBV3-1/TRBV3-2
J gene: TRBJ2-3
CDR3 DNA: TGTGCCAGCAGCCAGATCGCCAAGGGGCCCACAGATACGCAGTATTTT
CDR3 protein: CASSQIAKGPTDTQYF

clone size: .
CDR3 length: 13
D gene: .
V gene: TRBV11-2
J gene: TRBJ2-7
CDR3 DNA: TGTGCCAGCAAAAAAAATGGCGTTCTCGAGCAGTACTTC
CDR3 protein: CASKKNGVLEQYF

clone size: .
CDR3 length: 13
D gene: .
V gene: TRBV12-3/TRBV12-4
J gene: TRBJ1-6
CDR3 DNA: TGTGCCAGCACTCGAGGGGTGGGTTCACCCCTCCACTTT
CDR3 protein: CASTRGVGSPLHF

clone size: .
CDR3 length: 14
D gene: TRBD1
V gene: TRBV5-1
J gene: TRBJ2-7
CDR3 DNA: TGCGCCAGCAGGGAGGGACAGGGGGCATACGAGCAGTACTTC
CDR3 protein: CASREGQGAYEQYF

clone size: once
CDR3 length: 15
D gene: TRBD1
V gene: TRBV6-6
J gene: TRBJ1-2
CDR3 DNA: TGTGCCAGCAGTCCTCCGGGACAGAATCACTATGGCTACACCTTC
CDR3 protein: CASSPPGQNHYGYTF